Each of the 26 T cell receptor beta chains below was sequenced from the same sample in a study of T cells in Graves' hyperthyroidism and ophthalmopathy. Amplified TCR beta CDR3 regions came from RNA transcripts. HTBI primers were the set used in a first-round RT-PCR of the TCR CDR3. Via MiXCR, TCRdb re-called the multiplex PCR reads, giving one row per CDR3 protein. The table includes about 640,000 distinct CDR3 sequences, more than 20% detected once. The sequenced sample was blood. The receptors shown here come from a man in his thirties or forties with Graves' ophthalmopathy.

The V gene is TRBV27, the J gene TRBJ2-5; TRBD2 aligns across 16 bases. The CDR3 is made up of 16 amino acids. CDR1 and CDR2 from the germline V gene are MNHEY and SMNVEV (reference sequence). V lost 3 bases, J lost 6 bases, and 4 bases stayed unmatched. CDR3 DNA sequence: TGTGCCAGCAGTTTCACGGGACTAGCGGGGGGGCAGACCCAGTACTTC. As protein: CASSFTGLAGGQTQYF.

Regarding this clonotype: The junction shows a germline mismatch at one end, possibly a read error. The chain uses TRBV18 and TRBJ2-1, with 7 bases that match TRBD2. This CDR3 is built from 15 residues. Germline CDR1 reads KGHSH; CDR2 reads LQKENI. CDR3 sequence: CVSSPEAGPYNEQFF. The CDR3 DNA is TGTGTCAGCTCACCAGAAGCGGGGCCCTACAATGAGCAGTTCTTC.

V usage is TRBV20-1 and J usage is TRBJ2-1; a possible D gene is TRBD2 (5 bases). CDR3 size: 15 residues. The germline V gene encodes CDR1 DFQATT and CDR2 SNEGSKA (reference sequence). The ends were cut back, 0 bases at V and 5 bases at J, with 14 bases in the middle. CDR3 sequence reads: CSAREIRGLNNEQFF. The CDR3 bases are TGCAGTGCTAGAGAAATCCGGGGTCTTAACAATGAGCAGTTCTTC.

The chain uses TRBV29-1 and TRBJ2-7, with 11 bases fitting TRBD1. The CDR3 is 16 residues long. The ends lost 5 bases at V and 0 bases at J; junction bases unmatched: 9. Germline CDR1 reads SQVTM; CDR2 reads ANQGSEA. The CDR3 here is CSVRRTGGPSSYEQYF. CDR3 bases: TGCAGCGTTCGCCGGACAGGGGGCCCGAGCTCCTACGAGCAGTACTTC.

This clonotype has at least ten counts. The genes are TRBV6-2 or TRBV6-3 and TRBJ2-5, with D uncertain. The CDR3 loop spans 14 amino acids. Deletions cut 6 bases from V and 2 bases from J, with 13 bases between. CDR1 MNHEY and CDR2 SVGEGT come from the germline V gene. The CDR3 here is CASRLSWIQETQYF. CDR3 nucleotides: TGTGCCAGCAGGCTCTCGTGGATACAAGAGACCCAGTACTTC.

This clonotype was seen more than once but under ten times. The CDR3 DNA reads as TGTGCCAGCAGTTACTTTCAGGGGGCAGGTTCACCCCTCCACTTT. It specifies CASSYFQGAGSPLHF. J is TRBJ1-6 and V is TRBV6-5; 8 bases map to TRBD1. Germline V lookup: CDR1 MNHEY, CDR2 SVGAGI. This CDR3 is 15 amino acids long. Unmatched junction bases numbered 5, after V lost 1 base and J lost 9 bases.

The chain has TRBV6-1 and TRBJ2-1; 7 bases are shared with TRBD2. Looked up from germline, CDR1 is MNHNS and CDR2 is SASEGT. V lost 6 bases to trimming and J lost 0 bases; unmatched junction nucleotides: 5. This CDR3 contains 15 residues. CDR3 region: CASSLGTNSYNEQFF. CDR3 DNA: TGTGCCAGCAGCCTTGGGACTAACTCCTACAATGAGCAGTTCTTC.

This clonotype occurred a few times. The chain links TRBV28 to TRBJ2-1; 10 bases are a match to TRBD2. Germline V gene sequence: CDR1 MDHEN, CDR2 SYDVKM. The CDR3 is 17 amino acids. J was trimmed by 4 bases and V by 4 bases; bases with no gene match: 10. CDR3 region: CASSSNQGLAEYNEQFF. In DNA form, the CDR3 reads TGTGCCAGCAGTTCAAATCAAGGACTAGCGGAGTACAATGAGCAGTTCTTC.

This clonotype was counted between two and nine times. The rearrangement links TRBV20-1 to TRBJ2-2; 13 nucleotides match TRBD2. The CDR3 runs 17 residues. The germline V gene encodes CDR1 DFQATT and CDR2 SNEGSKA (reference sequence). CDR3 sequence (DNA): TGCAGCGCTCCCCGGACTAGCGGGAGTCGGGTCACCGGGGAGCTGTTTTTT. Translation gives CSAPRTSGSRVTGELFF.

V usage is TRBV24-1 and J usage is TRBJ2-3, with 8 positions matching TRBD1. V lost 4 bases and J lost 1; bases outside the gene matches: 6. This CDR3 has 16 residues. CDR1 and CDR2 from the germline V gene are KGHDR and SFDVKD. The CDR3 sequence: CATSDEPGQGTDTQYF. As DNA, the CDR3 is TGTGCCACCAGTGACGAACCGGGACAGGGCACAGATACGCAGTATTTT.

This chain joins TRBV7-3 and TRBJ2-3; 11 nucleotides align to TRBD1. From germline, CDR1 is SGHTA and CDR2 FQGTGA. The CDR3 contains 16 residues. Trimming at V came to 4 bases and at J to 7 bases, leaving 10 bases not matched to a gene. Here the CDR3 DNA reads TGTGCCAGCAGCTACGGGACAGGGGGTGTCAGAAATACGCAGTATTTT. Translating gives CASSYGTGGVRNTQYF.

J is TRBJ2-3 and V is TRBV5-1; 9 bases fit TRBD1. V lost 6 bases, J lost 5 bases, and 7 bases stayed unmatched. Germline CDR1 is SGHRS and CDR2 is YFSETQ. The CDR3 runs 14 residues. The CDR3 coding sequence is TGCGCCAGCAACCCGGGACAGGGAGGAGATACGCAGTATTTT. Translated: CASNPGQGGDTQYF.

This clonotype showed up just a few times. V usage is TRBV5-1 and J usage is TRBJ2-1; 11 nucleotides agree with TRBD1. With V trimmed by 4 bases and J by 2 bases, 11 bases remained unmatched. CDR1 SGHRS and CDR2 YFSETQ come from the germline V gene. The CDR3 loop spans 18 amino acids. Written as DNA, the CDR3 is TGCGCCAGCAGCCCCAGACTCGGACAGGGGGCACCCTACAATGAGCAGTTCTTC. This gives the protein CASSPRLGQGAPYNEQFF.

Ten or more counts support this clonotype. This chain connects TRBV3-1 to TRBJ2-7, with D uncertain. The V end lost 2 bases, the J end lost 6 bases, and 11 bases lay between the germline ends. Germline CDR1 is LGHDT and CDR2 is YNNKEL (reference sequence). The CDR3 loop spans 13 amino acids. The CDR3 loop is CASSQYRDGEQYF. The DNA for the CDR3 is TGTGCCAGCAGCCAATATCGCGATGGCGAGCAGTACTTC.

The chain carries TRBV4-2 and TRBJ2-7; 10 bases map to TRBD2. This CDR3 is 15 amino acids long. Germline V gene data show CDR1 as LGHNA and CDR2 as YNFKEQ. J was trimmed by 5 bases and V by 4 bases; bases with no gene match: 8. As DNA, the CDR3 is TGTGCCAGCAGCCCCCTAGGCCTAGCGGGGGACGAGCAGTACTTC. Translated, it gives CASSPLGLAGDEQYF.

This clonotype was counted many times. The rearrangement joins TRBV3-1 to TRBJ1-1, with D unclear. This CDR3 spans 14 amino acids. Germline V gene data show CDR1 as LGHDT and CDR2 as YNNKEL (reference sequence). With 4 bases removed from V and 1 base from J, the gap between germline ends came to 10 bases. CDR3 sequence reads: CASSLAEGNTEAFF. CDR3 bases: TGTGCCAGCAGCCTCGCCGAGGGGAACACTGAAGCTTTCTTT.

This clonotype was found many times. The chain is built from TRBV3-1 and TRBJ1-6, with a weak D call TRBD1 (5 bases). Trimming stripped 0 bases from V and 9 bases from J, with 15 bases between. The germline V gene encodes CDR1 LGHDT and CDR2 YNNKEL (reference sequence). The CDR3 loop spans 16 amino acids. CDR3 in DNA: TGTGCCAGCAGCCAAGATCGGGTCGCAGGGAGTTCACCCCTCCACTTT. Amino acids: CASSQDRVAGSSPLHF.

This clonotype was found many times. The genes are TRBV7-2 and TRBJ1-1; D possibly corresponds to TRBD1 (5 bases). Trimming cost V 1 base and J 1 base, with 7 bases left between them. CDR3 length: 14 amino acids. Germline V gene data show CDR1 as SGHTA and CDR2 as FQGNSA. This chain's CDR3 is CASSLGQKNTEAFF. The CDR3 bases are TGTGCCAGCAGCTTAGGACAGAAGAACACTGAAGCTTTCTTT.

This clonotype showed up many times. The V call is TRBV11-2, the J call TRBJ2-5; D might be TRBD2 (6 bases). The ends were cut back, 0 bases at V and 5 bases at J, with 10 bases in the middle. Germline V gives CDR1 SGHAT, CDR2 FQNNGV. CDR3 length: 14 amino acids. CDR3 coding DNA: TGTGCCAGCAGCTTAGATTTGGAGGGGGAGACCCAGTACTTC. As protein: CASSLDLEGETQYF.

This clonotype was recorded many times. This chain connects TRBV7-9 to TRBJ2-7, with 12 bases lining up with TRBD1. V trimming: 5 bases; J trimming: 6 bases; junction bases outside the gene matches: 14. The germline V gene has CDR1 SEHNR and CDR2 FQNEAQ (reference sequence). The CDR3 consists of 17 residues. CDR3 DNA: TGTGCCAGCAGCCCCCAAGGTTGGGACAGGGGGCGATTCGAGCAGTACTTC. Translated: CASSPQGWDRGRFEQYF. The full variable domain, rest sourced from reference TRBV7-9 and TRBJ2-7, is DTGVSQNPRHKITKRGQNVTFRCDPISEHNRLYWYRQTLGQGPEFLTYFQNEAQLEKSRLLSDRFSAERPKGSFSTLEIQRTEQGDSAMYLCASSPQGWDRGRFEQYFGPGTRLTVT.

The chain couples TRBV4-1 to TRBJ2-7, with D possibly matching TRBD1 (5 bases). Trimming shortened V by 0 bases and J by 3 bases, and 18 bases separated the two germline ends. CDR1 MGHRA and CDR2 YSYEKL come from the germline V gene. The CDR3 sequence is 17 residues long. CDR3 in amino acids: CASSQEGSGINHYEQYF. DNA for the CDR3: TGCGCCAGCAGCCAAGAAGGGTCAGGGATCAATCACTACGAGCAGTACTTC.

This clonotype was counted a few times. V usage is TRBV20-1 and J usage is TRBJ2-1, with 7 nucleotides matching TRBD2. V lost 4 bases, J lost 2 bases, and 8 bases stayed unmatched. The CDR3 spans 15 residues. Looked up from germline, CDR1 is DFQATT and CDR2 is SNEGSKA (reference sequence). The CDR3 DNA reads as TGCAGTGCTACGTTGGAGGGAGGGCCCTACAATGAGCAGTTCTTC. This codes for CSATLEGGPYNEQFF.

As regards this clonotype: A single base separates this from a much larger clone, so it may be a read error. The chain combines TRBV5-5 with TRBJ1-2; 9 nucleotides agree with TRBD1. Germline V CDR1 and CDR2: SGHKS, YYEKEE (reference sequence). This CDR3 contains 12 residues. V shed 5 bases, J shed 6 bases, and the junction held 2 bases outside the gene matches. CDR3 nucleotides: TGTGCCAGCAGAGGACAGGGGAATGGCTACACCTTC. It encodes CASRGQGNGYTF.

The chain carries TRBV5-1 and TRBJ2-1; 7 bases are a match to TRBD2. The trim removed 4 bases at V and 0 bases at J, leaving 7 bases unmatched. Per the germline V gene, CDR1 is SGHRS and CDR2 is YFSETQ. The CDR3 is 16 amino acids. CDR3 nucleotides: TGCGCCAGCAGCCCTCAAGCGGGACCCTCCTACAATGAGCAGTTCTTC. Protein: CASSPQAGPSYNEQFF.

This clonotype has a count of ten or more. CDR3 sequence reads: CAWSVWTANEQFF. CDR3 bases: TGTGCCTGGAGTGTATGGACCGCTAATGAGCAGTTCTTC. J is TRBJ2-1 and V is TRBV30; unclear D gene. The V gene's germline CDR1 is GTSNPN and CDR2 SVGIG (reference sequence). The CDR3 extends over 13 amino acids. Trimming left V 0 bases short and J 7 bases short, with 10 bases between.

The chain has TRBV9 and TRBJ2-3, with TRBD2 identical over 7 bases. V was clipped by 4 bases and J by 3 bases; unmatched bases: 5. Germline CDR1 is SGDLS and CDR2 is YYNGEE. The CDR3 sequence is 14 residues long. The CDR3 DNA follows: TGTGCCAGCAGCAGGAGCGGGACTACAGATACGCAGTATTTT. Protein: CASSRSGTTDTQYF. Full variable domain (outside the CDR3, taken from reference TRBV9 and TRBJ2-3): DSGVTQTPKHLITATGQRVTLRCSPRSGDLSVYWYQQSLDQGLQFLIQYYNGEERAKGNILERFSAQQFPDLHSELNLSSLELGDSALYFCASSRSGTTDTQYFGPGTRLTVL.